This TCR beta chain stems from a study of blood T cell repertoires in COVID-19. The wider study: Samples representing acute and convalescent COVID-19 were sourced from the United States, Italy and Spain.

Cohort placement rested on clinical history that participants reported themselves. The method was immunoSEQ multiplex PCR; TCRdb's version includes in-frame clones alone and lacks a portion of them. Of 200,000 to 250,000 clones listed, about nine tenths are singletons. Trimming took 0 bases from V and 5 from J; bases not matched to a gene: 3. The germline V gene encodes CDR1 LGHDT and CDR2 YNNKEL (reference sequence). The length of the CDR3 is 15 residues. This receptor was taken from a woman between 45 and 65 years old in a cohort exposed to, infected with or recovered from COVID-19 (not recorded which). Sequencing was carried out using PBMCs or T cells enriched from blood (not recorded which). This chain connects TRBV3-1 (or the pseudogene TRBV3-2) to TRBJ2-2; 7 nucleotides line up with TRBD1. The CDR3 region has the DNA TGTGCCAGCAGCCAAGAATCCAGGGGGACCGGGGAGCTGTTTTTT. Residues: CASSQESRGTGELFF.